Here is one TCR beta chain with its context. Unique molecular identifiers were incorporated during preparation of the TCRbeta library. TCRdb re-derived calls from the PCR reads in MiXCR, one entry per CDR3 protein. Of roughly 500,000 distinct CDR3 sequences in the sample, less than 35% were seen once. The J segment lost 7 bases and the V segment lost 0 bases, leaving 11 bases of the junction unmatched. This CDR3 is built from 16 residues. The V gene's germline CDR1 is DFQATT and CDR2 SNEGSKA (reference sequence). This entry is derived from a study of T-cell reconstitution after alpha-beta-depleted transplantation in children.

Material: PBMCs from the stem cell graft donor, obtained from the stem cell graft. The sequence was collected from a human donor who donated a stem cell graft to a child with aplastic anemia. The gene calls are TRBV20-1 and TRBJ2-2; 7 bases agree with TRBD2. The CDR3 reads CSARDAQRELIGELFF. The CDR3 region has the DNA TGCAGTGCTAGAGATGCCCAGCGGGAATTAATCGGGGAGCTGTTTTTT.